The text below deals with one TCR beta chain. Using immunoSEQ multiplex PCR, the repertoire was profiled, and TCRdb retains in-frame clones only, with some absent. This sample has roughly 250,000 clones, with roughly 91% found just once. The CDR3 covers 13 residues. In germline, CDR1 is SNHLY, CDR2 FYNNEI. Trimming cost V 3 bases and J 4 bases, with 7 bases left between them. This sample was included in a study of blood T cell repertoires in COVID-19. Study context: T cells, B-cell-depleted T cells, or PBMCs supplied cDNA or gDNA.

The material sequenced was PBMCs or T cells enriched from blood (not recorded which). The TCR sequence derives from a woman aged 40 to 50 with acute COVID-19. This chain uses TRBV2 with TRBJ2-1, with a tentative D call TRBD2 (5 bases). CDR3 coding DNA: TGTGCCAGCAGTGAGTCGGGATACAATGAGCAGTTCTTC. Translating it yields CASSESGYNEQFF.